Listed here is a single TCR beta chain. V was clipped by 3 bases and J by 0 bases, with 9 bases between them. This CDR3 has 15 amino acids. Germline CDR1 reads LNHDA; CDR2 reads SQIVND (reference sequence). TCRdb keeps only in-frame clones here, not all; method: immunoSEQ multiplex PCR. The table has approximately 20,000 clones, about 87% seen once. The data stem from a study of T cell changes during pregnancy in multiple sclerosis. This sequence was found in a female donor in good health, enrolled as a control in a pregnancy study. The rearrangement links TRBV19 to TRBJ1-3, with D unresolved. The sample was CD8+ T cells from peripheral blood mononuclear cells, taken after pregnancy. This CDR3 is CASSIGLSSGNTIYF. DNA for the CDR3: TGTGCCAGTAGTATTGGACTGAGCTCTGGAAACACCATATATTTT.